Each of the 25 T cell receptor beta chains below was sequenced from the same sample in a study of vaccination effects on CD4 cells after COVID-19. For these receptors, no antigen is known. Subsequent to a culture period of more than 9 days, CD4+ T cells were isolated. Profiling relied on immunoSEQ multiplex PCR, and the TCRdb table lists in-frame clones only, not all of them. The repertoire consists of 50,000 or so clones, with approximately 70% occurring once and the leading ten covering roughly 5%. The sequences come from CD4+ T cells from PBMCs cultured without peptide, collected before COVID-19 vaccination. All receptors come from a human donor who received a COVID-19 vaccine.

The chain combines TRBV5-1 with TRBJ1-1; 8 bases agree with TRBD1. CDR1 and CDR2 from the germline V gene are SGHRS and YFSETQ. The trim removed 4 bases at V and 2 bases at J, leaving 4 bases unmatched. CDR3 length equals 14 residues. This CDR3 reads CASSGGTGNTEAFF. The DNA of the CDR3 is TGCGCCAGCAGCGGGGGGACAGGTAACACTGAAGCTTTCTTT. Full variable domain (outside the CDR3, taken from reference TRBV5-1 and TRBJ1-1): KAGVTQTPRYLIKTRGQQVTLSCSPISGHRSVSWYQQTPGQGLQFLFEYFSETQRNKGNFPGRFSGRQFSNSRSEMNVSTLELGDSALYLCASSGGTGNTEAFFGQGTRLTVV.

The chain combines TRBV11-2 with TRBJ2-7; 12 nucleotides align to TRBD1. V dropped 5 bases and J dropped 3; count of bases not matched to a gene: 8. The CDR3 sequence is 16 residues long. Germline assignment: CDR1 SGHAT and CDR2 FQNNGV. The DNA for the CDR3 is TGTGCCAGCAGCGGAGTGGGACAGGGGGCAGTCTACGAGCAGTACTTC. Encoded protein: CASSGVGQGAVYEQYF. Drawing the rest from reference TRBV11-2 and TRBJ2-7, the complete variable domain is EAGVAQSPRYKIIEKRQSVAFWCNPISGHATLYWYQQILGQGPKLLIQFQNNGVVDDSQLPKDRFSAERLKGVDSTLKIQPAKLEDSAVYLCASSGVGQGAVYEQYFGPGTRLTVT.

This clone was recorded once. The rearrangement uses TRBV6-4 and TRBJ2-7; 9 bases align to TRBD1. CDR3 length: 15 amino acids. The trim removed 6 bases at V and 3 bases at J, leaving 9 bases unmatched. Per germline, CDR1 MRHNA and CDR2 SNTAGT. CDR3 sequence (DNA): TGTGCCAGCAGCCCCGGGACAGGGAGGAACTACGAGCAGTACTTC. Its protein is CASSPGTGRNYEQYF.

The J gene is TRBJ2-5, the V gene TRBV5-8, with D possibly TRBD1 on 8 matching bases. The CDR3 totals 15 residues. CDR1 and CDR2 (germline): SGHTS, YDEGEE. V was cut by 2 bases and J by 5 bases, with 16 bases left in between. Written as DNA, the CDR3 is TGTGCCAGCAGCTTCGACAGGGGAGGGAGGGAGACCCAGTACTTC. Its protein is CASSFDRGGRETQYF.

This chain links TRBV15 with TRBJ2-7; the D gene is possibly TRBD1 (5 bases). Trimming left V 2 bases short and J 4 bases short, with 15 bases between. The length of the CDR3 is 15 residues. The germline CDR1 and CDR2 sequences are LNHNV and YYDKDF (reference sequence). The CDR3 here is CATSRRPGAQYEQYF. As DNA, the CDR3 is TGTGCCACCAGCAGAAGACCTGGGGCTCAGTACGAGCAGTACTTC.

This chain connects TRBV9 to TRBJ2-5; perhaps D is TRBD1 or TRBD2 (5 bases each). The V end was cut by 2 bases, the J end by 5 bases, with 13 bases between. Germline V gives CDR1 SGDLS, CDR2 YYNGEE. CDR3 length: 14 residues. CDR3 amino acids: CASSVGTTRETQYF. CDR3 DNA sequence: TGTGCCAGCAGCGTCGGGACCACACGGGAGACCCAGTACTTC.

The chain's CDR3 is CASSSHRERTEAFF. DNA of the CDR3: TGTGCCAGCAGTTCCCACAGGGAGCGCACTGAAGCTTTCTTT. V gene TRBV27 combines with J gene TRBJ1-1; tentative D call: TRBD1 (6 bases). There are 14 residues in the CDR3. Germline V gene data show CDR1 as MNHEY and CDR2 as SMNVEV (reference sequence). Trimming shortened V by 4 bases and J by 4 bases, and 13 bases separated the two germline ends.

V and J are TRBV28 and TRBJ2-3, with 11 bases matching TRBD2. With 3 bases clipped from V and 1 base from J, the junction kept 3 bases outside the gene matches. The CDR3 sequence is 16 residues long. Germline V CDR1 and CDR2: MDHEN, SYDVKM. The CDR3 DNA follows: TGTGCCAGCAGTTTTGAACTAGCGGGAGGCACAGATACGCAGTATTTT. Translation gives CASSFELAGGTDTQYF. Together with reference TRBV28 and TRBJ2-3, the CDR3 gives the full variable domain: DVKVTQSSRYLVKRTGEKVFLECVQDMDHENMFWYRQDPGLGLRLIYFSYDVKMKEKGDIPEGYSVSREKKERFSLILESASTNQTSMYLCASSFELAGGTDTQYFGPGTRLTVL.

J is TRBJ2-7 and V is TRBV10-3, with TRBD1 matching 9 bases. CDR1 and CDR2 (germline): ENHRY, SYGVKD. The CDR3 is 16 residues long. The ends lost 6 bases at V and 2 bases at J; junction bases unmatched: 11. CDR3 sequence reads: CAISAGQGKGTYEQYF. DNA for the CDR3: TGTGCCATCAGCGCCGGACAGGGGAAAGGAACCTACGAGCAGTACTTC.

The genes are TRBV30 and TRBJ1-2, with TRBD1 matching 10 bases. The CDR3 loop spans 15 amino acids. Germline V CDR1 and CDR2: GTSNPN, SVGIG (reference sequence). V lost 2 bases and J lost 5; bases outside the gene matches: 8. CDR3 loop: CAWSPRDRGFYGYTF. CDR3 nucleotides: TGTGCCTGGAGTCCCCGGGACAGGGGATTTTATGGCTACACCTTC.

The CDR3 here is CASRSTGKEGYTF. CDR3 DNA sequence: TGTGCCAGCAGAAGCACAGGGAAGGAAGGCTACACCTTC. The V call is TRBV7-2, the J call TRBJ1-2, with D tentatively TRBD1 (6 bases). Germline V lookup: CDR1 SGHTA, CDR2 FQGNSA. The CDR3 extends over 13 amino acids. Trimming removed 6 bases from V and 8 bases from J, with 16 bases in between.

This chain joins TRBV27 and TRBJ2-7; 10 nucleotides align to TRBD2. The CDR3 is 15 residues long. The germline V gene encodes CDR1 MNHEY and CDR2 SMNVEV (reference sequence). With 4 bases clipped from V and 2 bases from J, the junction kept 5 bases outside the gene matches. CDR3 sequence reads: CASSSILAGPYEQYF. CDR3 nucleotides: TGTGCCAGCAGTTCAATACTAGCGGGACCCTACGAGCAGTACTTC.

There are a few counts of this clone. The chain has TRBV13 and TRBJ1-6; the D is unclear. The CDR3 is made up of 15 amino acids. CDR1 is PRHDT, CDR2 FYEKMQ, per germline (reference sequence). V lost 5 bases and J lost 8, with 16 bases in between. The CDR3 DNA reads TGTGCCAGCAGCCAAAATCGGCCAGGATATTCACCCCTCCACTTT. This encodes CASSQNRPGYSPLHF.

This chain joins TRBV19 and TRBJ2-2, with 8 positions matching TRBD1. Germline CDR1 LNHDA, CDR2 SQIVND (reference sequence). V was pared by 5 bases and J by 5 bases, with 4 bases of the junction left unmatched. The CDR3 length is 14 residues. The CDR3 spells CASSQWTGTGELFF. DNA of the CDR3: TGTGCCAGTAGTCAATGGACAGGGACCGGGGAGCTGTTTTTT.

This chain links TRBV5-1 with TRBJ2-1; possibly TRBD2 for D (5 bases). CDR3 length: 15 residues. CDR1 and CDR2 from the germline V gene are SGHRS and YFSETQ. V shed 2 bases and J shed 10 bases, with 19 bases lying between them. The CDR3 reads CASSFSGIGNGEQFF. Written as DNA, the CDR3 is TGCGCCAGCAGCTTCTCCGGGATTGGGAATGGGGAGCAGTTCTTC.

J is TRBJ2-2 and V is TRBV7-2; TRBD2 is a possible D gene (5 bases). Germline assignment: CDR1 SGHTA and CDR2 FQGNSA. V shed 1 base and J shed 5 bases, with 11 bases lying between them. The CDR3 runs 15 residues. The chain's CDR3 is CASSLGGSGTGELFF. For the CDR3, the DNA is TGTGCCAGCAGCTTAGGAGGGAGCGGTACCGGGGAGCTGTTTTTT.

The chain uses TRBV14 and TRBJ1-4; 8 nucleotides agree with TRBD1. V dropped 4 bases and J dropped 0; count of bases not matched to a gene: 13. The CDR3 has 19 amino acids. The germline gives CDR1 SGHDN, CDR2 FVKESK. The CDR3 DNA reads as TGTGCCAGCAGCCTGGGGGGGGACAGGTGGCCTGCAACTAATGAAAAACTGTTTTTT. Translation: CASSLGGDRWPATNEKLFF.

J is TRBJ1-2 and V is TRBV28; D gene uncertain. Germline loops: CDR1 MDHEN, CDR2 SYDVKM. Trimming left V 3 bases short and J 3 bases short, with 8 bases between. This CDR3 is 13 amino acids long. CDR3 DNA: TGTGCCAGCAGTTTGTCCGCGGACTATGGCTACACCTTC. It encodes CASSLSADYGYTF.

The J gene is TRBJ2-7, the V gene TRBV20-1; 13 bases fit TRBD2. Germline CDR1 DFQATT, CDR2 SNEGSKA (reference sequence). The trim removed 3 bases at V and 6 bases at J, leaving 20 bases unmatched. CDR3 length: 19 residues. This chain's CDR3 is CSASSLRLAGGSKGGEQYF. CDR3 coding DNA: TGCAGTGCTAGTTCTCTGAGACTAGCGGGAGGAAGTAAAGGTGGCGAGCAGTACTTC.

V gene TRBV5-6 combines with J gene TRBJ2-1; 11 bases match TRBD2. The CDR3 is 18 amino acids. Germline assignment: CDR1 SGHDT and CDR2 YYEEEE. The J segment lost 4 bases and the V segment lost 0 bases, leaving 9 bases of the junction unmatched. The DNA of the CDR3 is TGTGCCAGCAGCTTGGTACCCCTCGGGACTAGCGGATACAATGAGCAGTTCTTC. Translation: CASSLVPLGTSGYNEQFF.

The J gene is TRBJ2-7, the V gene TRBV6-2 or TRBV6-3, with 8 bases identical to TRBD1. V was pared by 3 bases and J by 3 bases, with 7 bases of the junction left unmatched. The CDR3 is made up of 15 amino acids. Germline CDR1 MNHEY, CDR2 SVGEGT. The CDR3 reads CASSYGQGPLYEQYF. For the CDR3, the DNA is TGTGCCAGCAGTTATGGACAGGGTCCCCTCTACGAGCAGTACTTC.

The chain has TRBV3-1 (or the pseudogene TRBV3-2) and TRBJ2-5; 7 bases agree with TRBD2. V shed 9 bases and J 5 bases; nucleotides not matched to a gene: 6. The CDR3 contains 12 residues. Per the germline V gene, CDR1 is LGHDT and CDR2 is YNNKEL (reference sequence). DNA for the CDR3: TGTGCCAGGGGGGGGGAGGTGGAGACCCAGTACTTC. It encodes CARGGEVETQYF.

This clone was seen more than once but under ten times. The V and J genes are TRBV18 and TRBJ1-2, with 9 bases lining up with TRBD1. The V gene's germline CDR1 is KGHSH and CDR2 LQKENI. The CDR3 is 13 amino acids. The V and J ends lost 0 bases and 7 bases, in that order; junction bases with no gene match: 0. The CDR3 reads CASSPPDRGGYTF. CDR3 DNA: TGTGCCAGCTCACCACCGGACAGGGGTGGCTACACCTTC.

The gene calls are TRBV5-1 and TRBJ2-7; 10 bases map to TRBD1. The CDR3 is made up of 15 amino acids. The V gene's germline CDR1 is SGHRS and CDR2 YFSETQ. Trimming removed 4 bases from V and 3 bases from J; junction bases left unmatched: 7. CDR3 DNA: TGCGCCAGCAGCCTGGACAGGGGGGATTTCTACGAGCAGTACTTC. Amino acid sequence: CASSLDRGDFYEQYF. Full variable domain (outside the CDR3, taken from reference TRBV5-1 and TRBJ2-7): KAGVTQTPRYLIKTRGQQVTLSCSPISGHRSVSWYQQTPGQGLQFLFEYFSETQRNKGNFPGRFSGRQFSNSRSEMNVSTLELGDSALYLCASSLDRGDFYEQYFGPGTRLTVT.

The CDR3 DNA follows: TGTGCCAGTGGAGGGGGGAATCCCCCCTCCTACGAGCAGTACTTC. It encodes CASGGGNPPSYEQYF. The V and J genes are TRBV19 and TRBJ2-7; D assignment may be TRBD1 or TRBD2 (6 bases each). The V end was cut by 8 bases, the J end by 0 bases, with 17 bases between. Germline-derived CDR1 and CDR2 are LNHDA and SQIVND (reference sequence). The CDR3 length is 15 residues.